This entry lists 31 T cell receptor beta chains sequenced from one sample in a study of long-term antiretroviral therapy in people with HIV. With survey level as its setting, the immunoSEQ assay was v3.0. TCRdb's copy holds only in-frame clones and misses some; the assay was immunoSEQ multiplex PCR. This table has roughly 19,000 clones, 65% to 85% appearing once. Sequenced here: unsorted PBMCs, sampled 0.6 years after starting antiretroviral therapy. These receptors were collected from a woman younger than 35 with HIV.

This clone was counted once. The chain links TRBV6-5 to TRBJ1-3, with D possibly TRBD1 on 5 matching bases. CDR1 and CDR2 from the germline V gene are MNHEY and SVGAGI. Trimming took off 2 bases at V and 4 bases at J, with 9 bases between the two ends. The CDR3 spans 14 residues. The CDR3 nucleotides are TGTGCCAGCAGTTACGGGGGTACCGGAAACACCATATATTTT. Protein product: CASSYGGTGNTIYF.

J is TRBJ1-5 and V is TRBV7-8; no firm D call. The CDR3 extends over 14 amino acids. Per germline, CDR1 SGHVS and CDR2 FQNEAQ. Between the trimmed V and J ends, which lost 2 bases and 5 bases, there was a span of 10 bases. The CDR3 DNA is TGTGCCAGCAGCTTAATTTCAAGTGATCAGCCCCAGCATTTT. It codes for CASSLISSDQPQHF. The full variable domain, with the rest looked up from reference TRBV7-8 and TRBJ1-5, is GAGVSQSPRYKVAKRGQDVALRCDPISGHVSLFWYQQALGQGPEFLTYFQNEAQLDKSGLPSDRFFAERPEGSVSTLKIQRTQQEDSAVYLCASSLISSDQPQHFGDGTRLSIL.

This clone was seen a single time. The chain employs TRBV19 and TRBJ1-1; possible D gene TRBD1, 5 bases. V lost 5 bases, J lost 6 bases, and 10 bases lay in between. The CDR3 is 12 amino acids. The germline CDR1 and CDR2 sequences are LNHDA and SQIVND (reference sequence). This CDR3 reads CASSLGVAEAFF. The CDR3 nucleotides are TGTGCCAGTAGTCTAGGGGTGGCTGAAGCTTTCTTT.

This rearrangement joins TRBV27 to TRBJ1-1, with D perhaps TRBD1 (5 bases). Germline assignment: CDR1 MNHEY and CDR2 SMNVEV (reference sequence). The CDR3 is made up of 13 amino acids. The V and J ends lost 4 bases and 5 bases respectively, with 11 bases between them. DNA of the CDR3: TGTGCCAGCAGTTCTGGGACGGCTACTGAAGCTTTCTTT. It encodes CASSSGTATEAFF.

The J gene is TRBJ2-5, the V gene TRBV6-5; TRBD2 aligns across 8 bases. The junction had 7 bases not matched to a gene; V was cut back by 4 bases and J by 3 bases. The CDR3 loop spans 15 amino acids. CDR1 MNHEY and CDR2 SVGAGI come from the germline V gene. The CDR3 region is CASSLSAGAKETQYF. In DNA, the CDR3 is TGTGCCAGCAGTTTATCAGCGGGGGCGAAAGAGACCCAGTACTTC.

The chain is built from TRBV15 and TRBJ1-1, with D perhaps matching TRBD1 (5 bases). CDR3 length equals 14 residues. Germline V gene data show CDR1 as LNHNV and CDR2 as YYDKDF (reference sequence). Trimming removed 6 bases at V and 1 base at J, with 12 bases between. Here the CDR3 DNA reads TGTGCCACCAGAGGGTCGGGGGAGAACACTGAAGCTTTCTTT. Encoded protein: CATRGSGENTEAFF.

This clone was found a few times. The V gene is TRBV27, the J gene TRBJ2-2, with 12 bases fitting TRBD2. Germline lookup yields CDR1 MNHEY and CDR2 SMNVEV (reference sequence). J was trimmed by 1 base and V by 5 bases; bases with no gene match: 2. The CDR3 contains 16 residues. CDR3: CASSLGLAGNTGELFF. The CDR3 DNA is TGTGCCAGCAGTCTGGGACTAGCGGGGAACACCGGGGAGCTGTTTTTT.

J is TRBJ1-1 and V is TRBV7-2, with unresolved D. The V end was cut by 5 bases, the J end by 2 bases, with 12 bases between. The germline CDR1 and CDR2 sequences are SGHTA and FQGNSA. This CDR3 contains 14 residues. CDR3 in amino acids: CASSPYLPNTEAFF. The DNA of the CDR3 is TGTGCCAGCAGCCCTTATTTGCCCAACACTGAAGCTTTCTTT. The entire variable domain, with the rest obtained from reference TRBV7-2 and TRBJ1-1, is as follows: GAGVSQSPSNKVTEKGKDVELRCDPISGHTALYWYRQSLGQGLEFLIYFQGNSAPDKSGLPSDRFSAERTGGSVSTLTIQRTQQEDSAVYLCASSPYLPNTEAFFGQGTRLTVV.

This clone was observed a handful of times. The rearrangement uses TRBV18 and TRBJ2-7; TRBD1 matches at 12 bases. J gave up 4 bases and V 6 bases, and 7 bases lay outside the gene matches. The CDR3 is made up of 15 amino acids. Germline values: CDR1 KGHSH, CDR2 LQKENI. In nucleotides, the CDR3 is TGTGCCAGCTCCAGAGGGACAGGGGGCCCATACGAGCAGTACTTC. This translates into CASSRGTGGPYEQYF. The full variable domain, in which reference TRBV18 and TRBJ2-7 provide the parts outside the CDR3, is NAGVMQNPRHLVRRRGQEARLRCSPMKGHSHVYWYRQLPEEGLKFMVYLQKENIIDESGMPKERFSAEFPKEGPSILRIQQVVRGDSAAYFCASSRGTGGPYEQYFGPGTRLTVT.

This chain joins TRBV28 and TRBJ1-5; TRBD1 might be the D (6 bases). CDR1 is MDHEN and CDR2 is SYDVKM in the germline V gene. This CDR3 has 14 amino acids. Between the trimmed V and J ends, which lost 5 bases and 9 bases, there was a span of 17 bases. The CDR3, as DNA: TGTGCCAGCAGTCGCCGGGTCCCCAGGGGGCCCCAGCATTTT. This sequence encodes CASSRRVPRGPQHF.

The chain uses TRBV30 and TRBJ2-3; 9 bases agree with TRBD1. The CDR3 extends over 15 amino acids. Germline V CDR1 and CDR2: GTSNPN, SVGIG (reference sequence). Trimming removed 1 base from V and 3 bases from J; junction bases left unmatched: 5. DNA of the CDR3: TGTGCCTGGAGTGCAAGGACAGGGGAGACAGATACGCAGTATTTT. It specifies CAWSARTGETDTQYF.

There are a few counts of this clone. The chain recombines TRBV7-2 with TRBJ1-5; no clear D gene. CDR1 SGHTA and CDR2 FQGNSA come from the germline V gene. The CDR3 loop spans 17 amino acids. Trimming stripped 5 bases from V and 0 bases from J, with 17 bases between. The CDR3 nucleotides read TGTGCCAGCAGCACCACGGGGAGTATCAATAGCAATCAGCCCCAGCATTTT. This sequence encodes CASSTTGSINSNQPQHF.

This chain joins TRBV9 and TRBJ2-3; D perhaps matches TRBD2 (7 bases). CDR1 and CDR2 from the germline V gene are SGDLS and YYNGEE. Trimming removed 3 bases at V and 2 bases at J, with 19 bases between. The CDR3 contains 17 residues. CDR3 coding DNA: TGTGCCAGCAGCGAGGGGGAGGGTTTACCTTTCACAGATACGCAGTATTTT. It yields the protein CASSEGEGLPFTDTQYF.

In its sample, this clone was seen once. The V and J genes are TRBV7-9 and TRBJ1-3, with unresolved D. The CDR3 spans 12 residues. The V end was cut by 1 base, the J end by 7 bases, with 5 bases between. Germline values: CDR1 SEHNR, CDR2 FQNEAQ (reference sequence). The DNA of the CDR3 is TGTGCCAGCAGCTTAGTCGGGAACACCATATATTTT. It specifies CASSLVGNTIYF.

The V call is TRBV5-4, the J call TRBJ2-7; the match to TRBD2 covers 10 bases. The V gene's germline CDR1 is SGHNT and CDR2 YYREEE (reference sequence). The CDR3 loop spans 15 amino acids. With V trimmed by 2 bases and J by 0 bases, 2 bases remained unmatched. The CDR3 reads CASSFSGGPSYEQYF. CDR3 in DNA: TGTGCCAGCAGCTTTAGCGGGGGGCCCTCCTACGAGCAGTACTTC.

The gene calls are TRBV4-3 and TRBJ2-7, with 10 bases identical to TRBD1. Trimming at V came to 1 base and at J to 0 bases, leaving 3 bases not matched to a gene. This CDR3 spans 16 amino acids. In germline, CDR1 is LGHNA, CDR2 YSLEER. Written as DNA, the CDR3 is TGCGCCAGCAGCCAAGGGACAGGGGGAGGCTCCTACGAGCAGTACTTC. Its translation is CASSQGTGGGSYEQYF.

As regards this clone: Other DNA sequences in the same sample also yield this CDR3. The rearrangement links TRBV9 to TRBJ2-7; no firm D call. The germline V and J ends were trimmed by 0 bases and 5 bases, with 6 bases remaining between them. The CDR3 is made up of 12 amino acids. Germline CDR1 is SGDLS and CDR2 is YYNGEE. CDR3 sequence: CASSVDGNEQYF. In DNA, the CDR3 is TGTGCCAGCAGCGTAGATGGTAACGAGCAGTACTTC.

The chain combines TRBV6-4 with TRBJ2-6, with TRBD1 matching over 8 bases. Germline lookup yields CDR1 MRHNA and CDR2 SNTAGT. V dropped 0 bases and J dropped 2; count of bases not matched to a gene: 0. CDR3 length: 16 amino acids. The DNA for the CDR3 is TGTGCCAGCAGTGACTCGACAGGGGCTGGGGCCAACGTCCTGACTTTC. This codes for CASSDSTGAGANVLTF.

This clone turned up a few times. This chain links TRBV2 with TRBJ1-6; 9 bases are shared with TRBD1. V was pared by 6 bases and J by 7 bases, with 10 bases of the junction left unmatched. The CDR3 is made up of 16 amino acids. Germline values: CDR1 SNHLY, CDR2 FYNNEI. Here the CDR3 DNA reads TGTGCCAGCAGCGTGGACAGGGGAATGTACAATTCACCCCTCCACTTT. Translation: CASSVDRGMYNSPLHF.

The table lists this clone with a count of one. This rearrangement joins TRBV19 to TRBJ2-7; D is possibly TRBD1 (5 bases). The CDR3 is 13 residues long. From germline, CDR1 is LNHDA and CDR2 SQIVND (reference sequence). Trimming removed 4 bases from V and 3 bases from J, with 10 bases in between. This chain's CDR3 is CASSTDQGYEQYF. CDR3 bases: TGTGCCAGTAGTACGGACCAGGGCTACGAGCAGTACTTC.

This chain links TRBV5-5 with TRBJ2-1, with 9 bases matching TRBD2. Germline CDR1 and CDR2: SGHKS and YYEKEE (reference sequence). V shed 0 bases and J 4 bases; nucleotides not matched to a gene: 2. This CDR3 is 15 amino acids long. The CDR3 nucleotides read TGTGCCAGCAGCTTGGAAGCGGGGGGTTACAATGAGCAGTTCTTC. Translated: CASSLEAGGYNEQFF.

The chain recombines TRBV29-1 with TRBJ2-2; no clear D gene. The V and J ends lost 1 base and 7 bases respectively, with 4 bases between them. In germline, CDR1 is SQVTM, CDR2 ANQGSEA. CDR3 length: 11 residues. The CDR3 bases are TGCAGCGTTGAAGGTATCGGGGAGCTGTTTTTT. Its translation: CSVEGIGELFF.

This chain connects TRBV11-2 to TRBJ2-5; TRBD2 might be the D (6 bases). Germline lookup yields CDR1 SGHAT and CDR2 FQNNGV. This CDR3 is built from 14 residues. V was shortened by 5 bases and J by 1 base, with 11 bases between the two germline ends. The CDR3 reads CASSTWDSQETQYF. CDR3 nucleotides: TGTGCCAGCAGCACCTGGGACTCCCAAGAGACCCAGTACTTC.

This clone was detected once. The rearrangement joins TRBV6-1 to TRBJ1-6; 7 bases fit TRBD1. Trimming took 7 bases from V and 10 from J; bases not matched to a gene: 7. The V gene's germline CDR1 is MNHNS and CDR2 SASEGT. CDR3 length equals 13 residues. The CDR3 DNA reads TGTGCCAGCATTTCGACAGGGAAGTCACCCCTCCACTTT. It yields the protein CASISTGKSPLHF.

With regard to this clone: The junction differs from germline at one of its ends, possibly a read error. This chain uses TRBV7-7 with TRBJ2-1, with D perhaps matching TRBD2 (5 bases). CDR1 and CDR2 from the germline V gene are SSHAT and FNYEAQ (reference sequence). The CDR3 consists of 13 residues. The CDR3 sequence: CASSLSAGAEQFF. CDR3 nucleotides: TGTGCTAGCAGCTTATCCGCGGGCGCTGAGCAGTTCTTC.

The chain joins TRBV19 to TRBJ2-7; the D gene could be TRBD1 or TRBD2 (6 bases each). This CDR3 contains 16 residues. The ends were cut back, 1 base at V and 2 bases at J, with 15 bases in the middle. Per the germline V gene, CDR1 is LNHDA and CDR2 is SQIVND (reference sequence). CDR3 coding DNA: TGTGCCAGTAGTATAGGCGGGACACCTAAACCCTACGAGCAGTACTTC. This sequence encodes CASSIGGTPKPYEQYF.

This clone has more than one count but fewer than ten. The rearrangement uses TRBV14 and TRBJ2-7, with D tentatively TRBD2 (6 bases). Germline values: CDR1 SGHDN, CDR2 FVKESK. V gave up 0 bases and J gave up 6 bases, with 21 bases separating them. The CDR3 loop spans 17 amino acids. In DNA form, the CDR3 reads TGTGCCAGCAGCCAAGATACGCTTGGGAGGATAGGAGGCGAGCAGTACTTC. It encodes CASSQDTLGRIGGEQYF. Looking up the rest from reference TRBV14 and TRBJ2-7 gives the full variable domain: EAGVTQFPSHSVIEKGQTVTLRCDPISGHDNLYWYRRVMGKEIKFLLHFVKESKQDESGMPNNRFLAERTGGTYSTLKVQPAELEDSGVYFCASSQDTLGRIGGEQYFGPGTRLTVT.

The chain links TRBV12-2 to TRBJ2-1; the D call in the table, TRBD2, was not verified against the DNA. TRBV12-2 is recorded as a pseudogene. The CDR3 sequence is 18 residues long. CDR3 coding DNA: TGTGCAAGTCGCTTATTCGCCCTTACTAGCGGGGGTTACAATGAGCAGTTCTTC. Its protein is CASRLFALTSGGYNEQFF.

This sequence joins TRBV27 and TRBJ1-5; no clear D. CDR1 MNHEY and CDR2 SMNVEV come from the germline V gene (reference sequence). There are 15 residues in the CDR3. V shed 5 bases and J shed 5 bases, with 16 bases lying between them. The CDR3 sequence is CASSALLSGYQPQHF. The CDR3 DNA reads as TGTGCCAGCAGTGCCCTACTTTCCGGATATCAGCCCCAGCATTTT.

The CDR3 nucleotides read TGTGCCAGCAGTGCCCGATCGGCGCACGATGAGCAGTTCTTC. This sequence encodes CASSARSAHDEQFF. The J gene is TRBJ2-1, the V gene TRBV27; D uncertain. Germline V lookup: CDR1 MNHEY, CDR2 SMNVEV (reference sequence). V was trimmed by 5 bases and J by 8 bases, leaving 16 bases between them. The CDR3 sequence is 14 residues long.

The rearrangement joins TRBV13 to TRBJ1-1, with D perhaps matching TRBD1 (6 bases). CDR1 PRHDT and CDR2 FYEKMQ come from the germline V gene (reference sequence). V was shortened by 5 bases and J by 3 bases, with 16 bases between the two germline ends. The CDR3 is 15 amino acids. The CDR3 spells CASSRKGGGYTEAFF. The CDR3 DNA reads as TGTGCCAGCAGCCGCAAAGGGGGGGGATACACTGAAGCTTTCTTT.